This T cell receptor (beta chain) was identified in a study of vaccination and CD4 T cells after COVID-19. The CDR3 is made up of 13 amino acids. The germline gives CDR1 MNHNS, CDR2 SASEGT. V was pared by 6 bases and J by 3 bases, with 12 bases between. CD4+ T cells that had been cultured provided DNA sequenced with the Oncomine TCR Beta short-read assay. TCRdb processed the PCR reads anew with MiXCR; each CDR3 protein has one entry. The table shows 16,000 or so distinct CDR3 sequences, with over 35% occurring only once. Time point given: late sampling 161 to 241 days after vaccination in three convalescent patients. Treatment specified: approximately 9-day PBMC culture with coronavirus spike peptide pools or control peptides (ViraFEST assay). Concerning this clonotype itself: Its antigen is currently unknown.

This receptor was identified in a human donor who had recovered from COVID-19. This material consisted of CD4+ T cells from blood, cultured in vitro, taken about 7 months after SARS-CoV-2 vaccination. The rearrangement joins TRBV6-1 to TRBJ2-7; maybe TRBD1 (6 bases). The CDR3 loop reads CASRGARIYEQYF. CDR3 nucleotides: TGTGCCAGCAGGGGGGCCAGAATCTACGAGCAGTACTTC.